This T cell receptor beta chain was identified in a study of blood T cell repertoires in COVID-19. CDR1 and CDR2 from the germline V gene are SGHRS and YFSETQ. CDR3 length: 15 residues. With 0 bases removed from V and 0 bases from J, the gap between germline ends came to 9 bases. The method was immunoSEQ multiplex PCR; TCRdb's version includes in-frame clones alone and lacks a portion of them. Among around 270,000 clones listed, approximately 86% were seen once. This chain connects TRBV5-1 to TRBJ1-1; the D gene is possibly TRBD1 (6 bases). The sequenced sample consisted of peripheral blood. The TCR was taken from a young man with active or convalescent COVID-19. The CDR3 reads CASSLGDNMNTEAFF. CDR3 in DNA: TGCGCCAGCAGCTTGGGGGACAACATGAACACTGAAGCTTTCTTT.